This record looks at one T cell receptor beta chain sequence and its context. No antigen is known for it. The entry originates in a study of T cell clonotyping in hematopoietic cell transplantation. For the study at large: Recipient samples before transplant were obtained post-cytoreduction.

Clones were sequenced by immunoSEQ multiplex PCR, and TCRdb holds only the in-frame ones, with some missing. Altogether over 45,000 clones are present, 70% to 90% being singletons, with the ten largest covering under 6.5%. Study-wide results and limits: Graft donor and pretransplant recipient Inverse Simpson Index values predicted broader posttransplant TCR diversity. After transplant, recipient diversity fell while pathologically expanded clonotypes grew through day 180.

Stated time point: recipient sample about 28 days before transplant, after cytoreduction. Samples: about 28 days before transplant, then days 30, 100 and 180 after. CDR1 and CDR2 from the germline V gene are SGHAT and FQNNGV. CDR3 length: 16 residues. Unmatched junction bases numbered 7, after V lost 3 bases and J lost 0 bases. The rearrangement links TRBV11-2 to TRBJ2-5; 7 bases are a match to TRBD2. This material consisted of peripheral blood mononuclear cells, taken before stem cell transplant. The receptor was derived from a man aged 60 to 75 with biphenotypic leukemia. Some clones in this sample may be carry-over from other donors' samples. CDR3 DNA sequence: TGTGCCAGCAGCTTCCCTGAGGGAGGGAACCAAGAGACCCAGTACTTC. Its translation is CASSFPEGGNQETQYF.